This is a list of T cell receptor beta chains from one sample in a study of shared clonotypes between healthy human individuals. The method was immunoSEQ multiplex PCR; TCRdb's version includes in-frame clones alone and lacks a portion of them. The sample lists roughly 2 million clones, 85% to 95% occurring once. Material for sequencing was naive CD4+ T cells sorted from blood. The receptor source for this set is a man aged 18 to 35 in good health. The CDR3 runs from the conserved cysteine through the conserved F or W. D genes are given only for firm matches. Only part of the rows carry a size: once, few, many, or a class if the clone is expanded.

>.|TRBV5-1|TRBJ1-2|.
TGCGCCAGCACCCCGGGAGGGACCAACGGCTACACCTTC
CASTPGGTNGYTF
>.|TRBV11-2|TRBJ1-6|TRBD1
TGTGCCAGCAGCTTAGATCGCCTCGAGGGGGCCCATAATTCACCCCTCCACTTT
CASSLDRLEGAHNSPLHF
>.|TRBV5-1|TRBJ1-5|.
TGCGCCAGCAGCTTGGATACGGGAGGTCAGCCCCAGCATTTT
CASSLDTGGQPQHF
>.|TRBV2|TRBJ1-1|.
TGTGCCAAGTTAGGCGGGGGGATGAACACTGAAGCTTTCTTT
CAKLGGGMNTEAFF
>.|TRBV7-2|TRBJ2-7|TRBD2
TGTGCCAGCAGCCAGGACAGGACTAGCGTTAACGAGCAGTACTTC
CASSQDRTSVNEQYF
>.|TRBV5-6|TRBJ1-2|TRBD1
TGTGCCAGCAGCTTTGTGACAGGGGTGGGCTCTGGCTACACCTTC
CASSFVTGVGSGYTF
>.|TRBV25-1|TRBJ1-6|TRBD1
TGTGCCAGTACAGGGGTATATAATTCACCCCTCCACTTT
CASTGVYNSPLHF
>.|TRBV5-1|TRBJ2-3|.
TGCGCCAGCAGCTTGGACTTCCCCACAGATACGCAGTATTTT
CASSLDFPTDTQYF
>.|TRBV28|TRBJ1-1|TRBD1
TGTGCCAGCTTGGGACAGGGATTGGGGAACACTGAAGCTTTCTTT
CASLGQGLGNTEAFF
>.|TRBV20-1|TRBJ1-2|.
TGCAGTGCTAGAGTTCCGGGAGGCTACACCTTC
CSARVPGGYTF
>.|TRBV6-6|TRBJ2-3|.
TGTGCCAGCACGGCCGGGACAAGCACAGATACGCAGTATTTT
CASTAGTSTDTQYF
>.|TRBV29-1|TRBJ2-5|TRBD2
TGCAGCGTCACAGCGGGGGGGGTTCCGGAGACCCAGTACTTC
CSVTAGGVPETQYF
>.|TRBV7-2|TRBJ1-2|.
TGTGCCAGCAGCCCTCGAGGTGGGGACCTCTATGGCTACACCTTC
CASSPRGGDLYGYTF
>.|TRBV6-6|TRBJ2-1|TRBD1
TGTGCCAGCAGTTGGGGCCCGACAGGGGTAAGGAATGAGCAGTTCTTC
CASSWGPTGVRNEQFF
>.|TRBV28|TRBJ2-1|TRBD2
TGTGCCAGCATTCAACTAGCGGGAGTCAGGAATGAGCAGTTCTTC
CASIQLAGVRNEQFF
>.|TRBV5-1|TRBJ1-3|.
TGCGCCAGCAGCCCAGACAGGATCTCTGGAAACACCATATATTTT
CASSPDRISGNTIYF
>once|TRBV27|TRBJ2-7|.
TGTGCCAGCAGAGGGGGGGGCTGGGGAACCTACGAGCAGTACTTC
CASRGGGWGTYEQYF
>.|TRBV6-6|TRBJ1-5|.
TGTGCCAGCAGTTACTCGGGGGGCGTTCAGCCCCAGCATTTT
CASSYSGGVQPQHF
>.|TRBV10-1|TRBJ2-5|.
TGCGCCAGCAGTGATGGGATCCTGGAGACCCAGTACTTC
CASSDGILETQYF
>.|TRBV18|TRBJ2-3|.
TGTGCCAGCTCACCACCGTCAGTGAACACAGATACGCAGTATTTT
CASSPPSVNTDTQYF
>.|TRBV5-1|TRBJ2-2|TRBD2
TGCGCCAGCAGCCCACGGACTAGCGGGGGGGCTCGTACCGGGGAGCTGTTTTTT
CASSPRTSGGARTGELFF
>.|TRBV28|TRBJ2-7|.
TGTGCCAGCAGCCCCCATTGGAGAGGACTAGGGGACAGCTCCTACGAGCAGTACTTC
CASSPHWRGLGDSSYEQYF
>.|TRBV18|TRBJ1-6|.
TGTGCCAGCTCACCACCGGTAACCTCCTATAATTCACCCCTCCACTTT
CASSPPVTSYNSPLHF
>once|TRBV9|TRBJ2-7|TRBD2
TGTGCCAGCAGCGTACTAGCGGGAGGGCCTAGTCACGAGCAGTACTTC
CASSVLAGGPSHEQYF
>.|TRBV5-1|TRBJ2-3|.
TGCGCCAGCCTTTCGACAGGATTGAGCACAGATACGCAGTATTTT
CASLSTGLSTDTQYF
>.|TRBV29-1|TRBJ2-2|TRBD2
TGCAGCGTCGTTATGACTAGCGGGGGTGATAGAGTGGTGTTTTTT
CSVVMTSGGDRVVFF
>.|TRBV20-1|TRBJ2-1|.
TGCAGTGCTACGGGCTACAATGAGCAGTTCTTC
CSATGYNEQFF
>.|TRBV5-4|TRBJ2-7|TRBD2
TGTGCCAGCAGCCCCGGGATAGCGGGTTCCTACGAGCAGTACTTC
CASSPGIAGSYEQYF
>.|TRBV1|TRBJ2-1|.
TGCACCAGCAGCCAGCCAGCGGGGGAGACTAATGAGCAGTTCTTC
CTSSQPAGETNEQFF
>.|TRBV5-6|TRBJ2-7|TRBD2
TGTGCCAGCAGCTTGGCCGCGCTAGCGGGAGTCAACATCCGCTACGAGCAGTACTTC
CASSLAALAGVNIRYEQYF
>.|TRBV6-4|TRBJ2-7|TRBD1
TGTGCCAGCAGTGACCCCGGGACAGAGTGTATAACCTACGAGCAGTACTTC
CASSDPGTECITYEQYF
>.|TRBV5-6|TRBJ1-1|.
TGTGCCAGCAGCTTGGTTGGGACAAAGAACACTGAAGCTTTCTTT
CASSLVGTKNTEAFF
>.|TRBV7-3|TRBJ2-6|.
TGTGCCAGCAGCTTGAGAGGGGGCTCTGGGGCCAACGTCCTGACTTTC
CASSLRGGSGANVLTF
>.|TRBV10-2|TRBJ1-5|.
TGCGCCAGCAGTGAGTCTGGTCTCAATCAGCCCCAGCATTTT
CASSESGLNQPQHF
>.|TRBV5-1|TRBJ1-1|.
TGCGCCAGCAGTTTTGACAGGAGGAACACTGAAGCTTTCTTT
CASSFDRRNTEAFF
>.|TRBV13|TRBJ1-4|TRBD1
TGTGCCAGCAGCCGGGGACAGGATGAAAAACTGTTTTTT
CASSRGQDEKLFF
>.|TRBV18|TRBJ2-7|.
TGTGCCAGCTCACCCGCCCGGGACGAGCAGTACTTC
CASSPARDEQYF
>.|TRBV27|TRBJ1-2|.
TGTGCCAGCAGTAACCGGGACACTTACTATGGCTACACCTTC
CASSNRDTYYGYTF
>.|TRBV29-1|TRBJ2-3|.
TGCAGCGTTGCGGACAGAAGCACAGATACGCAGTATTTT
CSVADRSTDTQYF
>.|TRBV29-1|TRBJ2-7|TRBD2
TGCAGCGTTGAAGTGCGGGGGGGCCGGGGCGAGCAGTACTTC
CSVEVRGGRGEQYF